Shown below are 9 T cell receptor beta chains from a single sample sequenced in a study of cytomegalovirus exposure and HLA in healthy donors. Only in-frame clones appear in the TCRdb table, and some are missing; sequencing was by immunoSEQ multiplex PCR. The profile shows 100,000 to 150,000 clones, around 95% of them singletons. Material: PBMCs. The receptors originated from a man between 18 and 29 years old in good health and CMV-seronegative.

The CDR3 coding sequence is TGTGCCTCCCGGGGAGGCCCCAATCAGCCCCAGCATTTT. Amino acid sequence: CASRGGPNQPQHF. V usage is TRBV27 and J usage is TRBJ1-5; the D is unclear. Germline CDR1 and CDR2: MNHEY and SMNVEV (reference sequence). V lost 11 bases and J 3 bases, leaving 14 bases between the germline ends. This CDR3 comprises 13 residues.

This clone has only one observation. The gene calls are TRBV18 and TRBJ1-1; no reliable D call. V dropped 10 bases and J dropped 1 base, with 16 bases sitting between them. Germline V gives CDR1 KGHSH, CDR2 LQKENI. The CDR3 covers 14 residues. CDR3 loop: CATQLGTSNTEAFF. The CDR3 DNA reads TGTGCCACCCAACTGGGCACCTCGAACACTGAAGCTTTCTTT.

The chain uses TRBV5-4 and TRBJ2-7, with D possibly TRBD2 on 6 matching bases. Trimming pared 0 bases from V and 2 bases from J, leaving 15 bases between. Per the germline V gene, CDR1 is SGHNT and CDR2 is YYREEE (reference sequence). The CDR3 loop spans 16 amino acids. CDR3 loop: CASSLGPAGGTYEQYF. As DNA, the CDR3 is TGTGCCAGCAGCTTGGGCCCGGCGGGCGGGACCTACGAGCAGTACTTC.

This rearrangement joins TRBV5-4 to TRBJ2-1; TRBD2 agrees at 12 bases. With V trimmed by 0 bases and J by 4 bases, 11 bases remained unmatched. Germline values: CDR1 SGHNT, CDR2 YYREEE (reference sequence). The CDR3 spans 19 residues. The CDR3 protein is CASSLGGLAGGEGYNEQFF. In DNA form, the CDR3 reads TGTGCCAGCAGCTTGGGAGGCCTAGCGGGAGGGGAAGGTTACAATGAGCAGTTCTTC.

The CDR3 protein is CASSGTSGSSYEQYF. CDR3 coding DNA: TGTGCCAGCAGTGGGACTAGCGGGAGCTCCTACGAGCAGTACTTC. This chain connects TRBV2 to TRBJ2-7; 13 bases align to TRBD2. Germline V lookup: CDR1 SNHLY, CDR2 FYNNEI. The CDR3 has 15 amino acids. V was clipped by 4 bases and J by 0 bases; unmatched bases: 0.

Written as DNA, the CDR3 is TGTGCCAGCTCACCCCAGGGGCCCGAGGGCTACACCTTC. It yields the protein CASSPQGPEGYTF. The chain links TRBV18 to TRBJ1-2; tentatively, D is TRBD1 (6 bases). The CDR3 is made up of 13 amino acids. Germline V gene data show CDR1 as KGHSH and CDR2 as LQKENI. V was pared by 3 bases and J by 8 bases, with 13 bases between.

V is TRBV4-2 and J is TRBJ2-5, with 7 positions matching TRBD2. CDR3 size: 15 residues. CDR1 and CDR2 (germline): LGHNA, YNFKEQ. Unmatched junction bases numbered 7, after V lost 1 base and J lost 5 bases. This CDR3 reads CASSQVRGGLETQYF. The CDR3 DNA reads as TGTGCCAGCAGCCAAGTTCGGGGAGGGTTGGAGACCCAGTACTTC.

The chain joins TRBV19 to TRBJ1-2; 7 bases align to TRBD1. Germline V gene lookup returns CDR1 LNHDA and CDR2 SQIVND (reference sequence). Trimming removed 7 bases from V and 2 bases from J; junction bases left unmatched: 10. The CDR3 contains 15 residues. CDR3 amino acids: CASMPRDSRNYGYTF. The CDR3 DNA is TGTGCCAGTATGCCAAGGGACAGCAGGAACTATGGCTACACCTTC.

V usage is TRBV6-1 and J usage is TRBJ2-7, with TRBD1 as a possible D gene (5 bases). Germline CDR1 MNHNS, CDR2 SASEGT. The CDR3 is 14 residues long. The V end was cut by 8 bases, the J end by 2 bases, with 16 bases between. The CDR3 spells CASEDRAGTYEQYF. CDR3 coding DNA: TGTGCCAGCGAAGACCGGGCAGGGACCTACGAGCAGTACTTC.